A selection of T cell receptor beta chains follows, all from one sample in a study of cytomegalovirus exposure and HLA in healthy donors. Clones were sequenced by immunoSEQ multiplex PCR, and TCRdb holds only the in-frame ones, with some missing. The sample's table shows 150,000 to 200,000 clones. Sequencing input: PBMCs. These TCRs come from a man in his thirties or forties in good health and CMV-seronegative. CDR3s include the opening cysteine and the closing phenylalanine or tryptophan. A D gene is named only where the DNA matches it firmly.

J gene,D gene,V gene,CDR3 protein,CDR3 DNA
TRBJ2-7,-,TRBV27,CASSLGLLREQYF,TGTGCCAGCAGTCTAGGCCTCCTAAGAGAGCAGTACTTC
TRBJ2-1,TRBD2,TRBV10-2,CASRGLADNEQFF,TGCGCCAGCAGGGGACTAGCGGACAATGAGCAGTTCTTC
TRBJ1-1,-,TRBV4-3,CASSQVNQANTEAFF,TGCGCCAGCAGCCAAGTAAACCAGGCCAACACTGAAGCTTTCTTT
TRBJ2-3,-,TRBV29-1,CSVDIPGTDTQYF,TGCAGCGTGGATATACCAGGGACAGATACGCAGTATTTT
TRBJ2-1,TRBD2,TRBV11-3,CASRGTRGNEQFF,TGTGCCAGCAGGGGGACTAGAGGTAATGAGCAGTTCTTC
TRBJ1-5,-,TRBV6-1,CASRRTVRDNQPQHF,TGTGCCAGCAGGAGGACCGTGAGGGACAATCAGCCCCAGCATTTT
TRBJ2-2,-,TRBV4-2,CASSQEKGANTGELFF,TGTGCCAGCAGCCAAGAAAAGGGAGCCAACACCGGGGAGCTGTTTTTT
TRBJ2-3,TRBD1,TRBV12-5,CASGWWTGIREDTQYF,TGTGCTAGTGGTTGGTGGACAGGGATACGGGAAGATACGCAGTATTTT
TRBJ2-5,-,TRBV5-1,CASSTTPQETQYF,TGCGCCAGCAGCACGACACCCCAAGAGACCCAGTACTTC
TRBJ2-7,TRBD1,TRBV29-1,CSVVFGTGAYEQYF,TGCAGCGTTGTTTTTGGGACAGGGGCCTACGAGCAGTACTTC
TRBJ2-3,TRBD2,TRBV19,CAVKAERDTDTQYF,TGTGCCGTAAAAGCCGAGCGGGACACAGATACGCAGTATTTT
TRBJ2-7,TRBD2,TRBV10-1,CASREGTSGLYEQYF,TGCGCCAGCAGGGAAGGGACTAGCGGACTTTACGAGCAGTACTTC
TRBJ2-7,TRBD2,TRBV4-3,CASSQVSSGSYEQYF,TGCGCCAGCAGCCAAGTTTCTAGCGGGTCCTACGAGCAGTACTTC
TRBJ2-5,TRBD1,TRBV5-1,CASSGTGASKTQYF,TGCGCCAGCAGCGGGACAGGGGCGTCGAAGACCCAGTACTTC
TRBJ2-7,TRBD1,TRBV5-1,CASSLVQGTYEQYF,TGCGCCAGCAGCTTGGTACAGGGGACCTACGAGCAGTACTTC
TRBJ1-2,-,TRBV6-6,CASSYSLGYTF,TGTGCCAGCAGTTACTCTCTGGGCTACACCTTC
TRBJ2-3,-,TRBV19,CASSSQTGSTDTQYF,TGTGCCAGTAGTTCCCAGACAGGTAGCACAGATACGCAGTATTTT
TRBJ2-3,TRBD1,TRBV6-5,CASSYRQGRDTQYF,TGTGCCAGCAGTTATAGACAGGGACGGGATACGCAGTATTTT
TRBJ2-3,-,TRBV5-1,CASSFGHQGNTDTQYF,TGCGCCAGCAGCTTTGGCCACCAGGGCAACACAGATACGCAGTATTTT
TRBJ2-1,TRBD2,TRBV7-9,CASSPPGLAGYNEQFF,TGTGCCAGCAGCCCTCCGGGACTAGCGGGCTACAATGAGCAGTTCTTC
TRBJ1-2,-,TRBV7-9,CASSLVGDWAGYTF,TGTGCCAGCAGCTTAGTAGGGGACTGGGCTGGCTACACCTTC
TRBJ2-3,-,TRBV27,CASSLYPRDTQYF,TGTGCCAGCAGTTTATATCCGAGGGATACGCAGTATTTT
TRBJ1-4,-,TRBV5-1,CASSLGGPRANEKLFF,TGCGCCAGCAGCTTGGGTGGGCCCAGGGCTAATGAAAAACTGTTTTTT
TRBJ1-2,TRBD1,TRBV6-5,CASRLTGANYGYTF,TGTGCCAGCAGATTGACAGGGGCGAACTATGGCTACACCTTC